This TCR beta chain was sequenced in a study of regulatory T cells in long-lasting Graves disease. CDR3 length equals 17 residues. Germline trimming cut 4 bases from V and 4 bases from J; bases unmatched to any gene: 9. Germline CDR1 LGHDT, CDR2 YNNKEL (reference sequence). CDR3 regions were amplified by Arm-PCR using iRepertoire HTBI primers to build TCR beta libraries. Each CDR3 protein is one row after TCRdb ran MiXCR on the multiplex PCR reads. The profile shows approximately 480,000 distinct CDR3 sequences, around 16% of them singletons. The time point here: newly diagnosed GD, antithyroid drugs for less than 3 months. Making the TCR library involved RNA that had been extracted from PBMCs. American Thyroid Association guidelines defined Graves' disease diagnosis. This sample also belongs to another study, concerning T cells in Graves' hyperthyroidism and ophthalmopathy. This second study notes: Those patients with uncontrolled infection, other autoimmune disease, pregnancy or lactation were excluded. Using the HTBI primer set, a first-round RT-PCR was run on the TCR CDR3. The model's output predicted ophthalmopathy at a median of 6.5 months prior to onset.

The chain uses TRBV3-1 and TRBJ2-6; 8 positions agree with TRBD1. Specimen: peripheral blood mononuclear cells (PBMCs), collected at new diagnosis, from a patient treated with antithyroid drugs. This TCR was sampled from a middle-aged man with Graves disease. This chain's CDR3 is CASSLGQGSSGANVLTF. Written as DNA, the CDR3 is TGTGCCAGCAGCCTTGGACAGGGCTCGTCCGGGGCCAACGTCCTGACTTTC.